This T cell receptor beta chain was captured by sequencing in a study of CD4+ T cells in melanoma. A note on this clone: Its antigen remains unknown.

This CDR3 region has 15 residues. The V segment lost 2 bases and the J segment 5 bases; nucleotides outside the gene matches: 5. CDR1 and CDR2 (germline): SGHRS, YFSETQ. Study observations and caveats: CD8+ T cell, macrophage and B cell function reportedly correlated with neoantigen-specific CD4+ T cells. Reportedly, melanoma neoantigen-specific CD4+ T cells showed varied differentiation states.

The protocol was immunoSEQ multiplex PCR, while the TCRdb copy is restricted to in-frame clones and leaves out a portion. The profile covers 110,000 to 150,000 clones, with roughly 91% appearing a single time and approximately 1.5% taken by the ten largest. The V gene is TRBV5-1, the J gene TRBJ2-1; 9 nucleotides match TRBD1. This TCR was recovered from a human donor with melanoma. The DNA of the CDR3 is TGCGCCAGCAGCTTATTGACAGGGGGGGACAATGAGCAGTTCTTC. Encoded protein: CASSLLTGGDNEQFF.